Presented here are 2 T cell receptor beta chains from one specimen sequenced in a study of blood T cell repertoires in COVID-19. Sequenced by immunoSEQ multiplex PCR; TCRdb stores in-frame clones only, minus some. The table records 190,000 or so clones, about 93% of them present only once. Sequencing was performed on peripheral blood. The receptors were sampled from a man aged 25 to 40 with COVID-19, enrolled during active disease.

This chain uses TRBV5-4 with TRBJ2-3; 7 positions agree with TRBD2. CDR3 length equals 18 residues. V lost 2 bases, J lost 1 base, and 13 bases stayed unmatched. Germline loops: CDR1 SGHNT, CDR2 YYREEE (reference sequence). The CDR3 DNA sequence: TGTGCCAGCAGCTTCCTGGCTCCACTAGCGATTCGCACAGATACGCAGTATTTT. Translation: CASSFLAPLAIRTDTQYF.

This chain links TRBV10-3 with TRBJ2-5, with D unresolved. This CDR3 spans 12 amino acids. The V and J ends lost 4 bases and 5 bases respectively, with 8 bases between them. The V gene's germline CDR1 is ENHRY and CDR2 SYGVKD. The CDR3 loop is CAISAKSETQYF. DNA for the CDR3: TGTGCCATCAGTGCTAAGTCTGAGACCCAGTACTTC.